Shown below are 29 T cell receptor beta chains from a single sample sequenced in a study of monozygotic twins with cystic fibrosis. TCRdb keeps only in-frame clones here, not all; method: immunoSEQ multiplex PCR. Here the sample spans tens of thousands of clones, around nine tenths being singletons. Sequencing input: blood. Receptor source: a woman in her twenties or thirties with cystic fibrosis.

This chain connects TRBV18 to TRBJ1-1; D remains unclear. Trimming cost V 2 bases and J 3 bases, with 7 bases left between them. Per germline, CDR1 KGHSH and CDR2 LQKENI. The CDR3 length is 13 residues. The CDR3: CASSPGQYTEAFF. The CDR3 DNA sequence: TGTGCCAGCTCACCAGGGCAGTACACTGAAGCTTTCTTT.

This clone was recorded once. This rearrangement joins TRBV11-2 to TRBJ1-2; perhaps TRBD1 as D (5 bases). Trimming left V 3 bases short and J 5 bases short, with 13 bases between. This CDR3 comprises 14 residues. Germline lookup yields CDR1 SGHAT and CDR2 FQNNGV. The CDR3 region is CASSFRGRYYGYTF. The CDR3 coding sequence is TGTGCCAGCAGCTTTCGGGGACGGTATTATGGCTACACCTTC.

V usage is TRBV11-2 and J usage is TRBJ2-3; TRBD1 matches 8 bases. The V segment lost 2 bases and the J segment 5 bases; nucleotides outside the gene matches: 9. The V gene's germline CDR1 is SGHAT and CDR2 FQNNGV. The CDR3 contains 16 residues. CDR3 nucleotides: TGTGCCAGCAGCTTAAGCGTCCAGGGGGCAGGAGATACGCAGTATTTT. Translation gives CASSLSVQGAGDTQYF.

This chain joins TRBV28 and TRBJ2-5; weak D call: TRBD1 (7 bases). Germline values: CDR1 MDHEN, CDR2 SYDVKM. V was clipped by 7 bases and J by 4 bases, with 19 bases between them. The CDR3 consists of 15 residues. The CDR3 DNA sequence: TGTGCCAGCATAACCCGCAGGGGGGCTGGAGAGACCCAGTACTTC. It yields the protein CASITRRGAGETQYF.

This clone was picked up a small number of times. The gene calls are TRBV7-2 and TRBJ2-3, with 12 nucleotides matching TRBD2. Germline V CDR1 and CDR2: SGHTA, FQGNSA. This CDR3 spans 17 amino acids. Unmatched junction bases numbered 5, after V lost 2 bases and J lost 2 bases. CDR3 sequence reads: CASSLSPSGGATDTQYF. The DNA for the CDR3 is TGTGCCAGCAGCTTATCCCCTAGCGGGGGGGCCACAGATACGCAGTATTTT.

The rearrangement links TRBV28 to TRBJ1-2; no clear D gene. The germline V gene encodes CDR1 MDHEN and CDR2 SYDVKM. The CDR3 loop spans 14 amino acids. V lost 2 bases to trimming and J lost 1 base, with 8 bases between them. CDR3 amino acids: CASSLSWDNYGYTF. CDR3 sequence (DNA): TGTGCCAGCAGTTTAAGTTGGGATAACTATGGCTACACCTTC.

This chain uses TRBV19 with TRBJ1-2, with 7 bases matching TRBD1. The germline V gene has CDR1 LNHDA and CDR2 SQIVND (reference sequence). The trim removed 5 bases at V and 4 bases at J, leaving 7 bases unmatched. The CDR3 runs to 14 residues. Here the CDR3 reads CASSATGTGYGYTF. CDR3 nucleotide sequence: TGTGCCAGTAGTGCGACAGGGACGGGCTATGGCTACACCTTC.

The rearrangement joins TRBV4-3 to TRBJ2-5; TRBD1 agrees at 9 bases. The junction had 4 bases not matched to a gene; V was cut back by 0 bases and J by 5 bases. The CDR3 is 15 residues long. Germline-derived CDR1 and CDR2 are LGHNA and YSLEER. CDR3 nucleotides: TGCGCCAGCAGCCAAGATTTTGGGACAGGGGAGACCCAGTACTTC. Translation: CASSQDFGTGETQYF.

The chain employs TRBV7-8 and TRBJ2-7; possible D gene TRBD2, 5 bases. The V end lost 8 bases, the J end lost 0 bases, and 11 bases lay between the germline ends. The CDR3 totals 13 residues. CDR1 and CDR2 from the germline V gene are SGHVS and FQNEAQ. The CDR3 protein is CASGRHGSYEQYF. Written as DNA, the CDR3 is TGTGCCAGCGGGAGACATGGCTCCTACGAGCAGTACTTC.

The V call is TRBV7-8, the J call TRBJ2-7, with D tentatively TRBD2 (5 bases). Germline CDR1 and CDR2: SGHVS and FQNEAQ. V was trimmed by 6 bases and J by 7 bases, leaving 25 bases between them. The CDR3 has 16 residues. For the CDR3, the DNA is TGTGCCAGCAGGACCACCGGGGAAGGCCCATGGGAAGAGCAGTACTTC. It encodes CASRTTGEGPWEEQYF. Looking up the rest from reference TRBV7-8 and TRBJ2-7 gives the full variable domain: GAGVSQSPRYKVAKRGQDVALRCDPISGHVSLFWYQQALGQGPEFLTYFQNEAQLDKSGLPSDRFFAERPEGSVSTLKIQRTQQEDSAVYLCASRTTGEGPWEEQYFGPGTRLTVT.

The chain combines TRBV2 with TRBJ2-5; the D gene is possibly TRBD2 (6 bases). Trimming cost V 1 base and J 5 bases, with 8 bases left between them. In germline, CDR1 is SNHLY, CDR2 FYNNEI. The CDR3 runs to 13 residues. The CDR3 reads CASSEVEGETQYF. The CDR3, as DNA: TGTGCCAGCAGTGAAGTGGAGGGGGAGACCCAGTACTTC. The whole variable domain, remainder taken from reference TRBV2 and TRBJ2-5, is EPEVTQTPSHQVTQMGQEVILRCVPISNHLYFYWYRQILGQKVEFLVSFYNNEISEKSEIFDDQFSVERPDGSNFTLKIRSTKLEDSAMYFCASSEVEGETQYFGPGTRLLVL.

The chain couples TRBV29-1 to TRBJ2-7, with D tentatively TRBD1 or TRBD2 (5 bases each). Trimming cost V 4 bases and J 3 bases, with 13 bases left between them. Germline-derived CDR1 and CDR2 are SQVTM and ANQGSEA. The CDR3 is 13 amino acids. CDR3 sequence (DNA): TGCAGCGTTGGGGACCTTGGGGGCTACGAGCAGTACTTC. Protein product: CSVGDLGGYEQYF.

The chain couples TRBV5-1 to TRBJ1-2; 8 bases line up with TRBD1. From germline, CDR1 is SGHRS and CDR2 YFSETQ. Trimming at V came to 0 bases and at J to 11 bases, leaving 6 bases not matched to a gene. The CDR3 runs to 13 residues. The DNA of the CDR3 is TGCGCCAGCAGCTTGGCGGACAGGGCAGGATACACCTTC. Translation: CASSLADRAGYTF.

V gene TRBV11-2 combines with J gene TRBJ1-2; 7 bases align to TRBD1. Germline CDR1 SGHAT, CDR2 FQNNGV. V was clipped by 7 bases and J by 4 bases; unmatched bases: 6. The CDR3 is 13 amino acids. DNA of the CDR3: TGTGCCAGCACCTCCGGACAGGTCTATGGCTACACCTTC. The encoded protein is CASTSGQVYGYTF.

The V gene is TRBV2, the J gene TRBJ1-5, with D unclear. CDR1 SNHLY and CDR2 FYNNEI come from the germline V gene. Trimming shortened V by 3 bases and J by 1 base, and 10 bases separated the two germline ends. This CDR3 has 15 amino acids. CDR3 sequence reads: CASSDVQLSNQPQHF. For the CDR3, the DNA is TGTGCCAGCAGTGACGTACAGTTGAGCAATCAGCCCCAGCATTTT.

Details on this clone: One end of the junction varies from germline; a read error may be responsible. Here the CDR3 reads CANTKRGTVYEQYF. Written as DNA, the CDR3 is TGCGCCAACACTAAAAGAGGGACAGTTTACGAGCAGTACTTC. The genes are TRBV10-3 and TRBJ2-7; 7 nucleotides agree with TRBD1. Germline-derived CDR1 and CDR2 are ENHRY and SYGVKD. The CDR3 loop spans 14 amino acids.

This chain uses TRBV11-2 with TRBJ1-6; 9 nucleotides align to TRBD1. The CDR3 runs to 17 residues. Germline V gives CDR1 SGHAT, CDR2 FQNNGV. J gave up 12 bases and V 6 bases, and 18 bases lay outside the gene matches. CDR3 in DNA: TGTGCCAGCAGGGGACAGGGCATAGCCGAATTTTGGCGACCCCTCCACTTT. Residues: CASRGQGIAEFWRPLHF.

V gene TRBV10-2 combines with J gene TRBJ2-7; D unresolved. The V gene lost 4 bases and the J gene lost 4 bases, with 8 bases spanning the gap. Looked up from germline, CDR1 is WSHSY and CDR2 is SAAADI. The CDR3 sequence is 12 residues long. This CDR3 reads CASSAMGYEQYF. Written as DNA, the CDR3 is TGCGCCAGCAGTGCGATGGGGTACGAGCAGTACTTC.

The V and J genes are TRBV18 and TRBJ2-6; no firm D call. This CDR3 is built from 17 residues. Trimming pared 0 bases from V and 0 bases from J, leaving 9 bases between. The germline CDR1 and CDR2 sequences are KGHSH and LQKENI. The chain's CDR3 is CASSPPVGTSGANVLTF. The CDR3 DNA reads TGTGCCAGCTCACCACCAGTGGGTACCTCTGGGGCCAACGTCCTGACTTTC.

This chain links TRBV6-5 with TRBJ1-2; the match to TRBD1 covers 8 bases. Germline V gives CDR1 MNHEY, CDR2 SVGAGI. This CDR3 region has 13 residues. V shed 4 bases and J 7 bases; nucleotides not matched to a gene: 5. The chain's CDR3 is CASSLRGQGGYTF. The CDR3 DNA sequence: TGTGCCAGCAGTTTGCGCGGACAGGGTGGCTACACCTTC.

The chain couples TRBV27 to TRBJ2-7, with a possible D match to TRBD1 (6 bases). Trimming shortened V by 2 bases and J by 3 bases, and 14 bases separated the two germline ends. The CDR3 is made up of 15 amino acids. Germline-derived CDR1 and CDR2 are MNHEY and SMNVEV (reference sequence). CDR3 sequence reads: CASSLRRGDLYEQYF. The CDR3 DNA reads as TGTGCCAGCAGTTTACGCAGGGGAGACCTCTACGAGCAGTACTTC.

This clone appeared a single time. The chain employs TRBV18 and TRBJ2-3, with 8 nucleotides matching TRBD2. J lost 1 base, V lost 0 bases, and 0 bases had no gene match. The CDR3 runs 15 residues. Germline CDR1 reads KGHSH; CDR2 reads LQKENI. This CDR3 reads CASSPPAGGTDTQYF. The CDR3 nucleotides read TGTGCCAGCTCACCACCAGCGGGGGGCACAGATACGCAGTATTTT. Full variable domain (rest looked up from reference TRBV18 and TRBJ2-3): NAGVMQNPRHLVRRRGQEARLRCSPMKGHSHVYWYRQLPEEGLKFMVYLQKENIIDESGMPKERFSAEFPKEGPSILRIQQVVRGDSAAYFCASSPPAGGTDTQYFGPGTRLTVL.

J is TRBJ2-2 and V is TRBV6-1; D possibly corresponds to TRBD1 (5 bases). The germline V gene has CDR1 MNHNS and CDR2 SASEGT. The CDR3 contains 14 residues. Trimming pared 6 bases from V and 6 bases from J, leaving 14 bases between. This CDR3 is CASRSEQESGELFF. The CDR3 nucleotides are TGTGCCAGCAGATCAGAACAGGAATCCGGGGAGCTGTTTTTT.

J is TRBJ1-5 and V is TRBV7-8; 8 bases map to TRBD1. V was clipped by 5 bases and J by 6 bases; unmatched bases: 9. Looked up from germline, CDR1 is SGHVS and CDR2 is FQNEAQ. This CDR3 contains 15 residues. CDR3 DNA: TGTGCCAGCAGCGTCTCAGGGGGCGACGGTCAGCCCCAGCATTTT. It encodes CASSVSGGDGQPQHF.

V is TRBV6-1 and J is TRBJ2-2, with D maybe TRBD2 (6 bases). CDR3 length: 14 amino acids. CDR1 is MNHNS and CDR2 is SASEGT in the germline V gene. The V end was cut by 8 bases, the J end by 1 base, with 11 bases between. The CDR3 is CASGTSRNTGELFF. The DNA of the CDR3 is TGTGCCAGCGGCACTAGCAGGAACACCGGGGAGCTGTTTTTT.

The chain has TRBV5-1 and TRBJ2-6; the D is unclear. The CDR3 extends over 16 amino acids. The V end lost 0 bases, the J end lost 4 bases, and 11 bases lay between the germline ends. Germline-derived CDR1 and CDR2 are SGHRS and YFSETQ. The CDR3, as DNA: TGCGCCAGCAGCTTGGTGGCAGGCCTGGGGGCCAACGTCCTGACTTTC. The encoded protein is CASSLVAGLGANVLTF.

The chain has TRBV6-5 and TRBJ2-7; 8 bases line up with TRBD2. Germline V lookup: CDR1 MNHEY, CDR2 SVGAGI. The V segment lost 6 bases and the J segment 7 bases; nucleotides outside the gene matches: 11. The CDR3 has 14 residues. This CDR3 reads CASSLFERGHEQYF. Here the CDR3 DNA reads TGTGCCAGCAGCCTATTTGAGCGGGGGCATGAGCAGTACTTC.

CDR3 loop: CASRTGLAGTDTQYF. In DNA, the CDR3 is TGCGCCAGCAGGACCGGACTAGCGGGGACAGATACGCAGTATTTT. The V call is TRBV5-1, the J call TRBJ2-3; TRBD2 matches 12 bases. The CDR3 is made up of 15 amino acids. CDR1 SGHRS and CDR2 YFSETQ come from the germline V gene. V dropped 5 bases and J dropped 3; count of bases not matched to a gene: 4. Combining the CDR3 with reference TRBV5-1 and TRBJ2-3 gives the whole variable domain KAGVTQTPRYLIKTRGQQVTLSCSPISGHRSVSWYQQTPGQGLQFLFEYFSETQRNKGNFPGRFSGRQFSNSRSEMNVSTLELGDSALYLCASRTGLAGTDTQYFGPGTRLTVL.

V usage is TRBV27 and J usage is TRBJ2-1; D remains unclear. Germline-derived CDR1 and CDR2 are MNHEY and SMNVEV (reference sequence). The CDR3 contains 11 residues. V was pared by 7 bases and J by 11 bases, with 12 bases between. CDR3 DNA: TGTGCCAGCAAAGTCGGACCGAAGCAGTTCTTC. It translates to CASKVGPKQFF.